The 29 T cell receptor beta chains reported below all come from one sample, sequenced in a study of blood T cell repertoires in COVID-19. Sequencing used immunoSEQ multiplex PCR; TCRdb keeps in-frame clones, though not all of them. In the table there are more than 80,000 clones, around 83% of which are singletons. The sample taken for sequencing was peripheral blood. All receptors come from a woman in her seventies with acute or convalescent COVID-19.

The gene calls are TRBV5-1 and TRBJ1-1; D perhaps matches TRBD1 (5 bases). V lost 0 bases to trimming and J lost 2 bases, with 11 bases between them. CDR3 size: 15 residues. The germline gives CDR1 SGHRS, CDR2 YFSETQ. CDR3 sequence: CASSLDVTGNTEAFF. The CDR3 DNA follows: TGCGCCAGCAGCTTGGACGTTACAGGTAACACTGAAGCTTTCTTT.

J is TRBJ2-5 and V is TRBV2, with 10 nucleotides matching TRBD1. The CDR3 runs 14 residues. With V trimmed by 6 bases and J by 5 bases, 6 bases remained unmatched. Germline-derived CDR1 and CDR2 are SNHLY and FYNNEI. The CDR3 spells CASRGTGAVETQYF. CDR3 coding DNA: TGTGCCAGCAGGGGGACAGGGGCCGTGGAGACCCAGTACTTC.

CDR3: CASSLATHMNTEAFF. CDR3 sequence (DNA): TGTGCCAGCTCACTCGCGACTCACATGAACACTGAAGCTTTCTTT. This chain joins TRBV18 and TRBJ1-1; D uncertain. The CDR3 has 15 residues. V lost 4 bases and J 0 bases, leaving 12 bases between the germline ends. Looked up from germline, CDR1 is KGHSH and CDR2 is LQKENI.

The chain employs TRBV27 and TRBJ1-5, with TRBD1 matching over 7 bases. With V trimmed by 5 bases and J by 7 bases, 8 bases remained unmatched. The germline V gene encodes CDR1 MNHEY and CDR2 SMNVEV (reference sequence). This CDR3 region has 14 residues. The CDR3 coding sequence is TGTGCCAGCAGTCCCTGGACAGGAAAACAGCCCCAGCATTTT. It yields the protein CASSPWTGKQPQHF.

The chain carries TRBV28 and TRBJ2-1; D is unresolved. V shed 8 bases and J shed 7 bases, with 18 bases lying between them. In germline, CDR1 is MDHEN, CDR2 SYDVKM. The CDR3 covers 14 residues. The CDR3 coding sequence is TGTGCCAGCTCCCAGGCTTCCCCGATAAATGAGCAGTTCTTC. It yields the protein CASSQASPINEQFF.

This chain connects TRBV3-1 (or the pseudogene TRBV3-2) to TRBJ2-1; 12 bases are shared with TRBD2. In germline, CDR1 is LGHDT, CDR2 YNNKEL (reference sequence). CDR3 size: 15 residues. The V gene end was trimmed by 7 bases and the J gene end by 4 bases; junction bases not matched to a gene: 5. Written as DNA, the CDR3 is TGTGCCAGCAACCTAGGACTAGCGGGATACAATGAGCAGTTCTTC. This sequence encodes CASNLGLAGYNEQFF.

The genes are TRBV7-9 and TRBJ1-1; 8 bases match TRBD1. The CDR3 covers 14 residues. Per the germline V gene, CDR1 is SEHNR and CDR2 is FQNEAQ (reference sequence). The V segment lost 6 bases and the J segment 3 bases; nucleotides outside the gene matches: 6. The CDR3 here is CASRAGGEYTEAFF. The CDR3 nucleotides are TGTGCCAGCAGAGCAGGGGGCGAGTACACTGAAGCTTTCTTT.

The rearrangement uses TRBV5-4 and TRBJ2-1; the match to TRBD1 covers 8 bases. V was pared by 4 bases and J by 13 bases, with 16 bases of the junction left unmatched. The CDR3 consists of 15 residues. Germline assignment: CDR1 SGHNT and CDR2 YYREEE (reference sequence). Here the CDR3 reads CASSPPGQVLRGQFF. CDR3 bases: TGTGCCAGCAGCCCTCCGGGACAGGTGCTTCGGGGTCAGTTCTTC.

The chain joins TRBV7-9 to TRBJ2-3; 12 bases map to TRBD2. CDR3 length equals 16 residues. From germline, CDR1 is SEHNR and CDR2 FQNEAQ (reference sequence). The V segment lost 5 bases and the J segment 3 bases; nucleotides outside the gene matches: 6. Here the CDR3 reads CASSRTSGDQTDTQYF. The CDR3 DNA reads TGTGCCAGCAGCCGGACTAGCGGGGATCAAACAGATACGCAGTATTTT. The full variable domain, its missing parts supplied by reference TRBV7-9 and TRBJ2-3, is DTGVSQNPRHKITKRGQNVTFRCDPISEHNRLYWYRQTLGQGPEFLTYFQNEAQLEKSRLLSDRFSAERPKGSFSTLEIQRTEQGDSAMYLCASSRTSGDQTDTQYFGPGTRLTVL.

This chain links TRBV6-5 with TRBJ1-3; the D is unclear. Germline values: CDR1 MNHEY, CDR2 SVGAGI. Trimming took off 7 bases at V and 2 bases at J, with 15 bases between the two ends. CDR3 size: 15 residues. The CDR3 sequence is CASITDSLPGNTIYF. The DNA of the CDR3 is TGTGCCAGCATCACTGATAGCTTACCTGGAAACACCATATATTTT.

The chain combines TRBV6-6 with TRBJ1-2; tentatively, D is TRBD1 (6 bases). CDR3 length: 15 residues. Germline CDR1 is MNHNY and CDR2 is SVGAGI (reference sequence). Trimming cost V 2 bases and J 2 bases, with 12 bases left between them. CDR3 protein: CASSYLAGVNYGYTF. The CDR3 nucleotides are TGTGCCAGCAGTTACCTGGCAGGGGTAAACTATGGCTACACCTTC.

The chain uses TRBV19 and TRBJ1-5, with D perhaps TRBD1 (6 bases). The V end lost 3 bases, the J end lost 7 bases, and 10 bases lay between the germline ends. Germline CDR1 and CDR2: LNHDA and SQIVND (reference sequence). CDR3 length equals 13 residues. CDR3 DNA sequence: TGTGCCAGTAGTATGGCAGGGGTACAGCCCCAGCATTTT. Residues: CASSMAGVQPQHF.

The genes are TRBV6-5 and TRBJ1-1, with D unclear. Germline loops: CDR1 MNHEY, CDR2 SVGAGI. This CDR3 has 14 amino acids. The germline V and J ends were trimmed by 6 bases and 2 bases, with 13 bases remaining between them. The CDR3 region is CASRQHGANTEAFF. In DNA, the CDR3 is TGTGCCAGCAGGCAGCATGGAGCCAACACTGAAGCTTTCTTT.

In its sample, this clone was seen a few times. The V gene is TRBV5-1, the J gene TRBJ2-5; D call uncertain. Per the germline V gene, CDR1 is SGHRS and CDR2 is YFSETQ. This CDR3 is built from 15 residues. Trimming shortened V by 4 bases and J by 5 bases, and 18 bases separated the two germline ends. The chain's CDR3 is CASSVANPERETQYF. CDR3 coding DNA: TGCGCCAGCAGCGTAGCAAATCCGGAGAGGGAGACCCAGTACTTC. Based on the CDR3 plus reference TRBV5-1 and TRBJ2-5, the full variable domain is KAGVTQTPRYLIKTRGQQVTLSCSPISGHRSVSWYQQTPGQGLQFLFEYFSETQRNKGNFPGRFSGRQFSNSRSEMNVSTLELGDSALYLCASSVANPERETQYFGPGTRLLVL.

The V and J genes are TRBV11-2 and TRBJ1-5; D remains ambiguous. From germline, CDR1 is SGHAT and CDR2 FQNNGV. V dropped 5 bases and J dropped 0 bases, with 5 bases sitting between them. The length of the CDR3 is 13 residues. CDR3 nucleotide sequence: TGTGCCAGCAGCCCGGTTAGCAATCAGCCCCAGCATTTT. It translates to CASSPVSNQPQHF. Full variable domain (rest looked up from reference TRBV11-2 and TRBJ1-5): EAGVAQSPRYKIIEKRQSVAFWCNPISGHATLYWYQQILGQGPKLLIQFQNNGVVDDSQLPKDRFSAERLKGVDSTLKIQPAKLEDSAVYLCASSPVSNQPQHFGDGTRLSIL.

This chain uses TRBV11-3 with TRBJ2-6, with 7 bases lining up with TRBD2. CDR1 SGHNT and CDR2 YENEEA come from the germline V gene. Trimming at V came to 1 base and at J to 2 bases, leaving 5 bases not matched to a gene. The CDR3 loop spans 17 amino acids. The CDR3 DNA follows: TGTGCCAGCAGCTTAGTTCTTGGGACTACTGGGGCCAACGTCCTGACTTTC. It encodes CASSLVLGTTGANVLTF.

The chain has TRBV5-6 and TRBJ2-2; unclear D gene. V lost 2 bases to trimming and J lost 4 bases, with 3 bases between them. The CDR3 has 12 residues. The germline gives CDR1 SGHDT, CDR2 YYEEEE. DNA for the CDR3: TGTGCCAGCAGCTTCTCCACCGGGGAGCTGTTTTTT. Protein: CASSFSTGELFF.

V is TRBV5-1 and J is TRBJ1-2, with D tentatively TRBD1 (6 bases). Germline CDR1 and CDR2: SGHRS and YFSETQ. The ends were cut back, 2 bases at V and 6 bases at J, with 17 bases in the middle. The CDR3 is 15 residues long. The CDR3 here is CASSFGDTGSDGYTF. CDR3 nucleotide sequence: TGCGCCAGCAGCTTTGGGGACACAGGATCTGATGGCTACACCTTC.

Here the CDR3 DNA reads TGTGCCAGTGCGGACAGGGGGTACTACGAGCAGTACTTC. Amino acid sequence: CASADRGYYEQYF. The chain recombines TRBV19 with TRBJ2-7, with TRBD1 matching 10 bases. Germline V gives CDR1 LNHDA, CDR2 SQIVND (reference sequence). This CDR3 region has 13 residues. The V gene end was trimmed by 8 bases and the J gene end by 3 bases; junction bases not matched to a gene: 4.

This chain joins TRBV10-1 and TRBJ1-2; D gene ambiguous. Per the germline V gene, CDR1 is WNHNN and CDR2 is SYGVQD (reference sequence). Trimming left V 4 bases short and J 4 bases short, with 10 bases between. This CDR3 is built from 13 residues. The CDR3 region is CASSGTPSYGYTF. In DNA, the CDR3 is TGCGCCAGCAGTGGAACTCCGAGCTATGGCTACACCTTC.

The J gene is TRBJ2-1, the V gene TRBV5-1; 11 bases fit TRBD1. J lost 3 bases, V lost 3 bases, and 2 bases had no gene match. Germline CDR1 reads SGHRS; CDR2 reads YFSETQ. CDR3 length: 15 residues. This CDR3 reads CASSSGTGGYNEQFF. The CDR3, as DNA: TGCGCCAGCAGCTCGGGGACAGGGGGCTACAATGAGCAGTTCTTC.

This clone was seen just once. Because the CDR3's place on the DNA is in doubt, the DNA is left out and the CDR3 is given as listed by TCRdb. The chain couples TRBV28 to TRBJ2-2; TRBD1 is taken as the D call from the table, unchecked against the DNA. The germline V gene encodes CDR1 MDHEN and CDR2 SYDVKM. The CDR3 spans 15 amino acids, including both terminal residues. CDR3 amino acids: CASILGTANTGELFF.

The rearrangement uses TRBV29-1 and TRBJ1-6; D might be TRBD1 (5 bases). Germline V lookup: CDR1 SQVTM, CDR2 ANQGSEA. This CDR3 has 13 residues. The V end lost 5 bases, the J end lost 7 bases, and 12 bases lay between the germline ends. The CDR3 region has the DNA TGCAGCGTTCAGCAGGGTAAAAATTCACCCCTCCACTTT. Protein: CSVQQGKNSPLHF. The complete variable domain, with remaining parts taken from reference TRBV29-1 and TRBJ1-6, reads SAVISQKPSRDICQRGTSLTIQCQVDSQVTMMFWYRQQPGQSLTLIATANQGSEATYESGFVIDKFPISRPNLTFSTLTVSNMSPEDSSIYLCSVQQGKNSPLHFGNGTRLTVT.

V and J are TRBV27 and TRBJ1-5, with 10 bases identical to TRBD1. Germline CDR1 is MNHEY and CDR2 is SMNVEV (reference sequence). CDR3 length: 14 amino acids. V shed 5 bases and J 5 bases; nucleotides not matched to a gene: 3. CDR3 DNA: TGTGCCAGCAGTCCCGGACAGGGGGATCAGCCCCAGCATTTT. This gives the protein CASSPGQGDQPQHF.

V and J are TRBV7-8 and TRBJ1-5; D unclear. Germline V gene data show CDR1 as SGHVS and CDR2 as FQNEAQ. V was clipped by 0 bases and J by 9 bases, with 12 bases between them. The CDR3 consists of 14 residues. CDR3: CASSLAGDLGPQHF. The CDR3 bases are TGTGCCAGCAGCTTAGCCGGGGATTTAGGGCCCCAGCATTTT.

The chain employs TRBV18 and TRBJ1-1; D may be TRBD1 (5 bases). Germline V gene lookup returns CDR1 KGHSH and CDR2 LQKENI. This CDR3 is built from 14 residues. V was shortened by 5 bases and J by 2 bases, with 12 bases between the two germline ends. The CDR3 DNA reads TGTGCCAGCTCAATGACAGTTTTCAACACTGAAGCTTTCTTT. It yields the protein CASSMTVFNTEAFF.

This chain links TRBV2 with TRBJ1-4, with TRBD1 identical over 9 bases. The CDR3 spans 17 residues. The junction had 5 bases not matched to a gene; V was cut back by 1 base and J by 2 bases. The germline CDR1 and CDR2 sequences are SNHLY and FYNNEI. In DNA, the CDR3 is TGTGCCAGCAGTGAAGGACAGGGGGACGTCACTAATGAAAAACTGTTTTTT. Its translation: CASSEGQGDVTNEKLFF.

The genes are TRBV12-5 and TRBJ2-2; weak D call: TRBD2 (5 bases). This CDR3 has 15 amino acids. CDR1 LGHNT and CDR2 FRNRAP come from the germline V gene. V was clipped by 1 base and J by 4 bases, with 10 bases between them. CDR3 DNA: TGTGCTAGTGGTTTGGCGTATCGGGGCACCGGGGAGCTGTTTTTT. It translates to CASGLAYRGTGELFF.

This sequence joins TRBV5-4 and TRBJ1-1; 9 bases align to TRBD1. The CDR3 is 15 residues long. After removal of 3 bases from V and 1 base from J, the junction contained 4 bases not matched to a gene. Germline V gene data show CDR1 as SGHNT and CDR2 as YYREEE (reference sequence). The CDR3 sequence is CASSYRGQGNTEAFF. The DNA for the CDR3 is TGTGCCAGCAGCTACAGGGGGCAGGGGAACACTGAAGCTTTCTTT.